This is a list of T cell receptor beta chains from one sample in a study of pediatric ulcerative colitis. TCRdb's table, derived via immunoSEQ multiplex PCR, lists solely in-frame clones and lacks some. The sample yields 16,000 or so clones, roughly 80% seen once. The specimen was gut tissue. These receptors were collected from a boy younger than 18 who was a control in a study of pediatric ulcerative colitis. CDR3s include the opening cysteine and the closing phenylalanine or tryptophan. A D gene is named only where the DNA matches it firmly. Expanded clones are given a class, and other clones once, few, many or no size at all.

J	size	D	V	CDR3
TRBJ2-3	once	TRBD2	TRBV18	CASSPRRLASGRASTDTQYF
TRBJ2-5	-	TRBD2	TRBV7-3	CASSPGLAGGQETQYF
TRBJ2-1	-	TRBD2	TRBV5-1	CASSPDQTSRSSYNEQFF
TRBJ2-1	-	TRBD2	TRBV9	CASSVASGGRNNEQFF
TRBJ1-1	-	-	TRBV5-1	CASSLATARDTEAFF
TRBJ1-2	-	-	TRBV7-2	CASSLGPTENYGYTF
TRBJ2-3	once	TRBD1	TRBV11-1	CASSLGTGADTQYF
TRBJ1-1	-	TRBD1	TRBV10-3	CAISEPRDSLRNTEAFF
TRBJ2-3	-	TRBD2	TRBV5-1	CASSWGTSGGYTDTQYF
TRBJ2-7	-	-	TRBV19	CASSPRTASYEQYF
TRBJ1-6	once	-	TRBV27	CASALVWGANSPLHF
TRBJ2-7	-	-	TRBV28	CATQGRWDPGEQYF
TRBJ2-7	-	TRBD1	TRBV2	CASTGRGHFGQYF
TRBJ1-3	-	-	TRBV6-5	CASSYGSSGNTIYF
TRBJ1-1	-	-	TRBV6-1	CASSNTENTEAFF
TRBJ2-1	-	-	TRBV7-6	CASSFSSYHNEQFF
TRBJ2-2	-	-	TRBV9	CASSVLGYTGELFF
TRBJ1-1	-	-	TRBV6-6	CASSNNIEGTTEAFF
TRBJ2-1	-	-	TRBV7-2	CASSPSPSSYNEQFF
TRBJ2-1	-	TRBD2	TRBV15	CATSRPRAGGPAGEQFF
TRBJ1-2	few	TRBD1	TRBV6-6	CASSAQGYGYTF
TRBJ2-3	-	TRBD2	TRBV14	CASSPLEGLAGGDTQYF
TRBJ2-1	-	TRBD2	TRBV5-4	CASRLKMTSYEQFF
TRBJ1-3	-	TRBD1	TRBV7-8	CASSRGTGLSQARRNTIYF
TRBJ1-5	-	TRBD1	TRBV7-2	CASSLTGDNQPQHF
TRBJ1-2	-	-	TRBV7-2	CASSPGTGHGYGYTF